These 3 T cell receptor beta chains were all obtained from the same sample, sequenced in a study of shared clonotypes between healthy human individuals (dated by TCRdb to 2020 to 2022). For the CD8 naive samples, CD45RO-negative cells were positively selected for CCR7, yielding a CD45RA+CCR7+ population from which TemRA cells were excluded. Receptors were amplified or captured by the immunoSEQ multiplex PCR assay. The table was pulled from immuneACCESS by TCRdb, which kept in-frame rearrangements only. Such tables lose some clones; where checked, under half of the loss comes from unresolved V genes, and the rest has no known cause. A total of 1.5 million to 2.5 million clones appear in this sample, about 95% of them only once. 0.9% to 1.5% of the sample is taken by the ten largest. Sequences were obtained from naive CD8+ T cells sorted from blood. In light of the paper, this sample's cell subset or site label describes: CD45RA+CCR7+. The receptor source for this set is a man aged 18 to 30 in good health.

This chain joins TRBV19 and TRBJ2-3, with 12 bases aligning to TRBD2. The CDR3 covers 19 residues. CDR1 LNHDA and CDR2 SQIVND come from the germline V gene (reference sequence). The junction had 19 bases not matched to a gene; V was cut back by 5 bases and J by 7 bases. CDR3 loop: CASSSQLAGGPGGLNTQYF. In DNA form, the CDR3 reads TGTGCCAGTAGTTCCCAACTAGCGGGAGGCCCGGGAGGGTTGAATACGCAGTATTTT.

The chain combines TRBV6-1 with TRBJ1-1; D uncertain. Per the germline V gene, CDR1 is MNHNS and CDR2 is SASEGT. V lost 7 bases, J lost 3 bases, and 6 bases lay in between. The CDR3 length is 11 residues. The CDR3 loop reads CASTKYTEAFF. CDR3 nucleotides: TGTGCCAGCACGAAGTACACTGAAGCTTTCTTT.

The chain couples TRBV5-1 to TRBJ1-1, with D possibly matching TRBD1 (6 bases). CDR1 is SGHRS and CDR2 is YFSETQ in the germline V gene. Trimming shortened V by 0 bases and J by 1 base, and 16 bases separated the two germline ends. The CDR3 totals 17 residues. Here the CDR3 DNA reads TGCGCCAGCAGCTTGGACCCGGACAGCGTAAGGAACACTGAAGCTTTCTTT. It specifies CASSLDPDSVRNTEAFF.